The 19 T cell receptor beta chains listed next were all sequenced from one sample in a study of T cells in Graves' hyperthyroidism and ophthalmopathy (dated by TCRdb to the late 2010s). The method was multiplex PCR. TCRdb lists the instrument as Illumina HiSeq 2000. The TCR beta CDR3 regions were amplified from the RNA transcripts. The first round of RT-PCR for the TCR CDR3 was performed with the HTBI primer set and the Qiagen OneStep RT-PCR kit. TCRdb redid the processing of the public reads, applying fastp at Q25 and MiXCR, and retained in-frame beta chains. Each entry is one CDR3 protein sequence, shown with its most common DNA and genes. For this sample the table gives about 420,000 distinct CDR3 sequences, of which 15% to 18% were detected only once. Around an eighth of the sample rests with the top ten. Sequenced: blood. The receptor set was obtained from a woman aged 18-29 years with Graves' hyperthyroidism.

Concerning this clonotype itself: Given a much more abundant clone one base away, this may be a read error. The chain is built from TRBV28 and TRBJ2-6; a possible D gene is TRBD1 (5 bases). The germline V gene has CDR1 MDHEN and CDR2 SYDVKM. This CDR3 region has 15 residues. The DNA for the CDR3 is TGTGCCAGCAGTTTATTTGGGTCTGGGGCCAGCGTCCTGACTTTC. This gives the protein CASSLFGSGASVLTF.

This clonotype has ten or more counts. The chain recombines TRBV28 with TRBJ1-2; D gene unclear. The CDR3 runs 12 residues. With 6 bases removed from V and 8 bases from J, the gap between germline ends came to 13 bases. Germline assignment: CDR1 MDHEN and CDR2 SYDVKM. The CDR3 loop is CASSYRGRGYTF. The DNA of the CDR3 is TGTGCCAGCAGCTACCGAGGTCGGGGCTACACCTTC.

The chain has TRBV6-1 and TRBJ2-4, with no clear D. Between the trimmed V and J ends, which lost 6 bases and 8 bases, there was a span of 11 bases. Germline CDR1 reads MNHNS; CDR2 reads SASEGT. This CDR3 has 12 residues. CDR3 nucleotides: TGTGCCAGCAGCAGCCGACCGTACATTCAGTACTTC. Amino acid sequence: CASSSRPYIQYF.

This clonotype was counted ten times or more. The gene calls are TRBV5-1 and TRBJ2-1, with 8 bases fitting TRBD2. CDR3 length equals 16 residues. Germline assignment: CDR1 SGHRS and CDR2 YFSETQ. The J segment lost 0 bases and the V segment lost 0 bases, leaving 2 bases of the junction unmatched. The CDR3 nucleotides are TGCGCCAGCAGCTTGGGGAGCGGGAGCTCCTACAATGAGCAGTTCTTC. Translating it yields CASSLGSGSSYNEQFF.

The chain joins TRBV7-9 to TRBJ1-1; D is unresolved. CDR1 and CDR2 (germline): SEHNR, FQNEAQ (reference sequence). V lost 6 bases to trimming and J lost 5 bases, with 13 bases between them. This CDR3 comprises 13 residues. CDR3 amino acids: CASSNIEDTEAFF. CDR3 DNA: TGTGCCAGCAGTAACATTGAGGATACTGAAGCTTTCTTT.

This clonotype turned up a few times. The chain joins TRBV25-1 to TRBJ2-7; 16 bases are a match to TRBD2. Germline CDR1 MGHDK, CDR2 SYGVNS. J was trimmed by 2 bases and V by 4 bases; bases with no gene match: 8. The CDR3 is 18 residues long. The CDR3 reads CASSALSGTSGRAYEQYF. The CDR3 DNA follows: TGTGCCAGCAGTGCGTTATCCGGGACTAGCGGGAGGGCCTACGAGCAGTACTTC.

V and J are TRBV4-3 and TRBJ2-2, with D maybe TRBD2 (6 bases). The V end was cut by 4 bases, the J end by 5 bases, with 20 bases between. Per the germline V gene, CDR1 is LGHNA and CDR2 is YSLEER. This CDR3 is 17 amino acids long. The CDR3 DNA sequence: TGCGCCAGCAGCCTCCTAGCGCTAGCGAAGGGGACCGGGGAGCTGTTTTTT. The encoded protein is CASSLLALAKGTGELFF.

The sample holds many counts of this clonotype. V gene TRBV7-9 combines with J gene TRBJ1-1; no reliable D call. This CDR3 has 14 amino acids. Germline CDR1 reads SEHNR; CDR2 reads FQNEAQ (reference sequence). Trimming shortened V by 6 bases and J by 0 bases, and 11 bases separated the two germline ends. CDR3 sequence (DNA): TGTGCCAGCAGGCAAAGGGAGTTGAACACTGAAGCTTTCTTT. Translation gives CASRQRELNTEAFF.

The chain is built from TRBV29-1 and TRBJ2-7; the match to TRBD2 covers 10 bases. The V gene's germline CDR1 is SQVTM and CDR2 ANQGSEA. V lost 4 bases and J lost 6; bases outside the gene matches: 12. This CDR3 has 15 amino acids. This chain's CDR3 is CSVVGGAGGLVEQYF. The CDR3 nucleotides read TGCAGCGTTGTGGGGGGAGCGGGAGGGCTTGTCGAGCAGTACTTC.

This clonotype was detected only a few times. This chain's CDR3 is CSVLGGAIGEKLFF. The CDR3 coding sequence is TGCAGCGTTCTTGGGGGCGCGATCGGTGAAAAACTGTTTTTT. The V and J genes are TRBV29-1 and TRBJ1-4; weak D call: TRBD1 (6 bases). Trimming took 5 bases from V and 7 from J, leaving 17 bases between them. Per germline, CDR1 SQVTM and CDR2 ANQGSEA. The CDR3 is 14 residues long.

The table lists this clonotype with many counts. This chain joins TRBV20-1 and TRBJ1-5, with D perhaps matching TRBD1 (5 bases). Trimming pared 5 bases from V and 5 bases from J, leaving 16 bases between. Per germline, CDR1 DFQATT and CDR2 SNEGSKA (reference sequence). This CDR3 is built from 14 residues. The CDR3 nucleotides are TGCAGTGCTCCCAGGGATGGTGATCATCAGCCCCAGCATTTT. The encoded protein is CSAPRDGDHQPQHF.

The table lists this clonotype with a few counts. This chain connects TRBV4-1 to TRBJ1-5; maybe TRBD1 (5 bases). This CDR3 contains 16 residues. Deletions cut 0 bases from V and 1 base from J, with 10 bases between. The germline CDR1 and CDR2 sequences are MGHRA and YSYEKL. DNA of the CDR3: TGCGCCAGCAGCCAAGATCCAGGGCTCAGCAATCAGCCCCAGCATTTT. Amino acids: CASSQDPGLSNQPQHF.

Points on this clonotype: It may be a read error: a sequence one base away is much more abundant. This chain links TRBV20-1 with TRBJ1-6; the match to TRBD1 covers 7 bases. Germline lookup yields CDR1 DFQATT and CDR2 SNEGSKA (reference sequence). The CDR3 runs to 12 residues. CDR3 sequence reads: CSARQGDSPPHF. CDR3 DNA: TGCAGTGCTAGACAGGGGGATTCACCCCCCCACTTT.

This clonotype was seen many times. The genes are TRBV7-2 and TRBJ2-7; D not resolved. CDR3 length equals 13 residues. Between the trimmed V and J ends, which lost 4 bases and 2 bases, there was a span of 9 bases. Germline V gives CDR1 SGHTA, CDR2 FQGNSA. CDR3 bases: TGTGCCAGCAGCTCGTCTTTCACCTACGAGCAGTACTTC. Translation gives CASSSSFTYEQYF.

This clonotype occurred many times. The CDR3 coding sequence is TGTGCCAGCAGCCAAGTAACACGAGGACGGAGCCCTAACTATGGCTACACCTTC. This encodes CASSQVTRGRSPNYGYTF. The genes are TRBV3-1 and TRBJ1-2, with unresolved D. Germline CDR1 is LGHDT and CDR2 is YNNKEL (reference sequence). The CDR3 consists of 18 residues. V lost 1 base and J 0 bases, leaving 18 bases between the germline ends.

The chain combines TRBV6-1 with TRBJ2-4; D may correspond to TRBD1 or TRBD2 (6 bases each). Germline V gives CDR1 MNHNS, CDR2 SASEGT. There are 14 residues in the CDR3. V lost 8 bases and J 4 bases, leaving 15 bases between the germline ends. The CDR3 is CASLGGGVKNIQYF. DNA of the CDR3: TGTGCCAGCCTGGGGGGCGGTGTAAAAAACATTCAGTACTTC.

This clonotype was seen many times. The chain combines TRBV6-1 with TRBJ2-2, with 12 positions matching TRBD2. The junction had 9 bases not matched to a gene; V was cut back by 9 bases and J by 4 bases. The CDR3 is 16 amino acids. CDR1 is MNHNS, CDR2 SASEGT, per germline. The CDR3 reads CARRTSGRSSTGELFF. The DNA of the CDR3 is TGTGCCAGGAGAACTAGCGGGAGGTCGAGCACCGGGGAGCTGTTTTTT.

This clonotype was found many times. The chain uses TRBV2 and TRBJ2-2, with 7 bases matching TRBD2. Per germline, CDR1 SNHLY and CDR2 FYNNEI. The trim removed 3 bases at V and 7 bases at J, leaving 5 bases unmatched. The CDR3 has 14 amino acids. The DNA of the CDR3 is TGTGCCAGCAGTGATCGTGGCGGGAGCGGGGAGCTGTTTTTT. Translated: CASSDRGGSGELFF. Full variable domain (outside the CDR3, taken from reference TRBV2 and TRBJ2-2): EPEVTQTPSHQVTQMGQEVILRCVPISNHLYFYWYRQILGQKVEFLVSFYNNEISEKSEIFDDQFSVERPDGSNFTLKIRSTKLEDSAMYFCASSDRGGSGELFFGEGSRLTVL.

The chain joins TRBV25-1 to TRBJ1-5; no clear D. The CDR3 is made up of 14 amino acids. V was pared by 4 bases and J by 1 base, with 8 bases between. CDR1 and CDR2 (germline): MGHDK, SYGVNS. The CDR3 protein is CASSVGISNQPQHF. CDR3 nucleotide sequence: TGTGCCAGCAGTGTGGGTATAAGCAATCAGCCCCAGCATTTT.